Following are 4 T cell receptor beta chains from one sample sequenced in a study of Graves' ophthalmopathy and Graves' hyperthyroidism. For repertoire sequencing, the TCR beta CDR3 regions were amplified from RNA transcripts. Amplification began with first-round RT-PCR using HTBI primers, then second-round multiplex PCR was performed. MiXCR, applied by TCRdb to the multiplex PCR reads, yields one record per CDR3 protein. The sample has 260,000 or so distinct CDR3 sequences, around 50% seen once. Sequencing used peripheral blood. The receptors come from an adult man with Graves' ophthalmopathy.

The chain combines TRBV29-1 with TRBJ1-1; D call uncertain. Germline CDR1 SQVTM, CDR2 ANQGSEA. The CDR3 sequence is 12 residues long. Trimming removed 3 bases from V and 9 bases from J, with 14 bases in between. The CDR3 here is CSVDSKGIKAFF. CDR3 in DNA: TGCAGCGTTGATAGCAAGGGCATTAAAGCTTTCTTT.

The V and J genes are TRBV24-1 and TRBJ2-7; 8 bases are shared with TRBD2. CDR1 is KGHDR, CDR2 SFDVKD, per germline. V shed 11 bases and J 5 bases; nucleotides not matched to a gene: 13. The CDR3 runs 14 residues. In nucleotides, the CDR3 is TGTGCCAGTAACCCCGGGACTAGTTTCCACGAGCAGTACTTC. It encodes CASNPGTSFHEQYF.

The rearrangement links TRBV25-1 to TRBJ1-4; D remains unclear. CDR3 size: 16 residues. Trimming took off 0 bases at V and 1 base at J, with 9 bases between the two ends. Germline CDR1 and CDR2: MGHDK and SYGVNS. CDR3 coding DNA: TGTGCCAGCAGTGAATATAAGAGAGGAACTAATGAAAAACTGTTTTTT. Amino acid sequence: CASSEYKRGTNEKLFF.

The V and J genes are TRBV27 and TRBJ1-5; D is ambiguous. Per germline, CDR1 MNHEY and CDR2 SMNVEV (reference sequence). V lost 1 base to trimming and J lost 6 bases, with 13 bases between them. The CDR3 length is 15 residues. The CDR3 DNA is TGTGCCAGCAGTTTATACTCCCGGATCGGTCAGCCCCAGCATTTT. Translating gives CASSLYSRIGQPQHF.